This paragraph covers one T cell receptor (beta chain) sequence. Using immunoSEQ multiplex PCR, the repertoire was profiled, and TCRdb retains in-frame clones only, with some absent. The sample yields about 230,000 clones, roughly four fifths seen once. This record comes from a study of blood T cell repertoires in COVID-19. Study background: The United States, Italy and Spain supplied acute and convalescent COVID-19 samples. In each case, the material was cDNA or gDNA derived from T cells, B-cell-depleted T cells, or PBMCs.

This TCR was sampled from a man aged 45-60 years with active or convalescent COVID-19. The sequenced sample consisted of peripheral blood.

The CDR3 sequence is CASRLGLSNTGELFF. The CDR3 coding sequence is TGTGCCAGCAGACTGGGACTTTCGAACACCGGGGAGCTGTTTTTT. This chain links TRBV6-6 with TRBJ2-2, with D possibly matching TRBD2 (6 bases). The CDR3 covers 15 residues. V dropped 6 bases and J dropped 0 bases, with 11 bases sitting between them. The germline V gene has CDR1 MNHNY and CDR2 SVGAGI (reference sequence).